The entry that follows covers one TCR beta chain sequence. Repertoires were generated with immunoSEQ multiplex PCR, while TCRdb's copy carries only in-frame clones and drops some. The sample has 250,000 or so clones, 75% to 85% seen once. The sample originates from a study of blood T cell repertoires in COVID-19. At the level of the study: The samples span acute and convalescent COVID-19 from the United States, Italy and Spain.

With 3 bases clipped from V and 4 bases from J, the junction kept 4 bases outside the gene matches. The length of the CDR3 is 16 residues. Germline lookup yields CDR1 WSHSY and CDR2 SAAADI. This TCR was recovered from a man aged 40-55 years who had recovered from COVID-19. V usage is TRBV10-2 and J usage is TRBJ2-3, with 13 bases fitting TRBD2. Sequenced sample: peripheral blood. CDR3 nucleotide sequence: TGCGCCAGCAGTGAACTAGCGGGAGGGCCAGCAGATACGCAGTATTTT. Translated: CASSELAGGPADTQYF.